This is a list of T cell receptor beta chains from one sample in a study of low-dose radiotherapy and immunotherapy resistance in tumors. MiXCR, applied by TCRdb to the reads, yields one record per CDR3 protein. Here the sample spans 64,000 or so distinct CDR3 sequences, less than 35% being singletons. Sequencing used PBMCs, obtained before treatment. These receptors were collected from a female donor with ovarian cancer. The CDR3 runs from the conserved cysteine through the conserved F or W. D genes are given only for firm matches. Rows may omit the clone size; those that give it use once, few, many or a size class.

clone size	D gene	CDR3 length	J gene	V gene	CDR3 DNA	CDR3 protein
many	NA	16	TRBJ2-3	TRBV19	TGTGCCAGTAGTATAGATATCGGGGATAGCACAGATACGCAGTATTTT	CASSIDIGDSTDTQYF
many	NA	13	TRBJ2-7	TRBV4-1	TGCGCCAGCAGGTACCTAGAGGGCCACGAGCAGTACTTC	CASRYLEGHEQYF
many	TRBD2	17	TRBJ2-1	TRBV6-6	TGTGCCAGCAGTTACTCCGGACTAGCGGGAGTCTACAATGAGCAGTTCTTC	CASSYSGLAGVYNEQFF
NA	TRBD2	15	TRBJ2-1	TRBV18	TGTGCCAGCTCACTGACTAGCGGGAGAGAGGATGAGCAGTTCTTC	CASSLTSGREDEQFF
many	NA	12	TRBJ2-5	TRBV11-2	TGTGCCAGCAGCTTAAACCAAGAGACCCAGTACTTC	CASSLNQETQYF
NA	NA	17	TRBJ2-3	TRBV7-6	TGTGCCAGCAGCTTAGTCGTTGCGGGAACCAGGGGTGATACGCAGTATTTT	CASSLVVAGTRGDTQYF
many	TRBD2	16	TRBJ2-2	TRBV9	TGTGCCAGCAGCAAGACTAGCGGGAGTGCAACCGGGGAGCTGTTTTTT	CASSKTSGSATGELFF
many	NA	15	TRBJ1-4	TRBV7-8	TGTGCCAGCAGCTTAGTGGGAACAACTAATGAAAAACTGTTTTTT	CASSLVGTTNEKLFF
few	TRBD1	15	TRBJ1-1	TRBV11-2	TGTGCCAGCAGGGTCGCCGGGACAGGGTTCACTGAAGCTTTCTTT	CASRVAGTGFTEAFF
NA	TRBD1	11	TRBJ1-4	TRBV30	TGTGCCTCTGGACAGGGGGAAAAACTGTTTTTT	CASGQGEKLFF
NA	NA	14	TRBJ2-1	TRBV6-2/TRBV6-3	TGTGCCACCAAGAGGGGGGGAGAATACAATGAGCAGTTCTTC	CATKRGGEYNEQFF
once	NA	15	TRBJ2-3	TRBV28	TGTGCCAGCAGTCCAGGGGTGTGGAGCACAGATACGCAGTATTTT	CASSPGVWSTDTQYF
many	NA	14	TRBJ2-2	TRBV12-3/TRBV12-4	TGTGCCAGCAGTTGGGACCACAACACCGGGGAGCTGTTTTTT	CASSWDHNTGELFF
NA	NA	15	TRBJ1-5	TRBV5-1	TGCGCCAGCAGCCTGTCGGGGGGCGCGGGGATGCCCCAGCATTTT	CASSLSGGAGMPQHF
many	TRBD2	17	TRBJ2-1	TRBV4-2	TGTGCCAGCAGCCAAGACCCCGGGACTAGCGGCTACAATGAGCAGTTCTTC	CASSQDPGTSGYNEQFF
NA	TRBD2	15	TRBJ2-1	TRBV11-3	TGTGCCAGCAGCCCCGGGGGGGGCCCCTACAATGAGCAGTTCTTC	CASSPGGGPYNEQFF
once	TRBD1	13	TRBJ1-5	TRBV28	TGTGCCATCCAGGGCAGGGGGGATCAGCCCCAGCATTTT	CAIQGRGDQPQHF
many	NA	14	TRBJ2-1	TRBV6-1	TGTGCCAGCAGTTATGATGGCAGGTACAATGAGCAGTTCTTC	CASSYDGRYNEQFF
NA	NA	14	TRBJ2-1	TRBV9	TGTGCCAGCAGCGTAGATGGAGGGAGCAATGAGCAGTTCTTC	CASSVDGGSNEQFF
many	TRBD1	16	TRBJ2-6	TRBV28	TGTGCCAGCAGTCCCGGGACAGGGTCTGGGGCCAACGTCCTGACTTTC	CASSPGTGSGANVLTF
NA	NA	13	TRBJ1-1	TRBV5-1	TGCGCCAGCATGGGGGCGGGACTCACTGAAGCTTTCTTT	CASMGAGLTEAFF
NA	NA	13	TRBJ2-7	TRBV5-1	TGCGCCAGCAGCTTCGGGGACACCTACGAGCAGTACTTC	CASSFGDTYEQYF
NA	NA	13	TRBJ2-3	TRBV20-1	TGCAGTGCGAAACTAGTTTCGATAGATACGCAGTATTTT	CSAKLVSIDTQYF
many	TRBD2	18	TRBJ2-3	TRBV24-1	TGTGCCACCAGTGACCCTATAGCGGGGGGGGCTAGCACAGATACGCAGTATTTT	CATSDPIAGGASTDTQYF
NA	TRBD2	16	TRBJ2-7	TRBV19	TGTGCCAGTAGCTTCGGGACTAGCGGGGGGCTCTACGAGCAGTACTTC	CASSFGTSGGLYEQYF
NA	TRBD2	16	TRBJ2-4	TRBV7-9	TGTGCCAGCAGCGCAGCTGCCGGGGAGGGCAAAAACATTCAGTACTTC	CASSAAAGEGKNIQYF
many	TRBD2	15	TRBJ2-7	TRBV5-4	TGTGCCAGCAGCTTGGGACCTAGCGGAATCTACGAGCAGTACTTC	CASSLGPSGIYEQYF
many	TRBD1	15	TRBJ1-1	TRBV6-6	TGTGCCAGCAGTGAACAGACAGGGTTTCCCACTGAAGCTTTCTTT	CASSEQTGFPTEAFF
NA	NA	15	TRBJ1-5	TRBV12-3/TRBV12-4	TGTGCCAGCACCGTAGGGGGGGGAGGCAATCAGCCCCAGCATTTT	CASTVGGGGNQPQHF
many	NA	13	TRBJ1-1	TRBV6-2/TRBV6-3	TGTGCCAGCAGTATGGCAGCGACCACTGAAGCTTTCTTT	CASSMAATTEAFF
many	TRBD1	14	TRBJ1-5	TRBV7-8	TGTGCCAGCAGCATGGACAGGGGAAATCAGCCCCAGCATTTT	CASSMDRGNQPQHF
many	NA	14	TRBJ2-2	TRBV7-2	TGTGCCAGCAGCTTGGCTGACAACACCGGGGAGCTGTTTTTT	CASSLADNTGELFF
many	TRBD1	13	TRBJ2-5	TRBV2	TGTGCCAGCAGTGCAGACAGGGTAGAGACCCAGTACTTC	CASSADRVETQYF
many	NA	11	TRBJ2-1	TRBV20-1	TGCAGTGCTAGGCCCCACAATGAGCAGTTCTTC	CSARPHNEQFF
many	TRBD1	11	TRBJ2-5	TRBV29-1	TGCAGCGTGGGGACAGCGGAGACCCAGTACTTC	CSVGTAETQYF
NA	TRBD2	16	TRBJ2-3	TRBV29-1	TGCAGCGTTGACGGAGGGACTAGCGGCAGCACAGATACGCAGTATTTT	CSVDGGTSGSTDTQYF
many	TRBD2	14	TRBJ2-7	TRBV9	TGTGCCAGCAGCGTGACTAGCGGGAACCACGAGCAGTACTTC	CASSVTSGNHEQYF
many	NA	13	TRBJ2-1	TRBV7-9	TGTGCCAGCAGCCGTGCACGGGTGGGTGAGCAGTTCTTC	CASSRARVGEQFF
large	NA	14	TRBJ1-1	TRBV29-1	TGCAGCGTCCCGGTCGGGGACGGCTACACTGAAGCTTTCTTT	CSVPVGDGYTEAFF
many	NA	16	TRBJ1-1	TRBV7-9	TGTGCCAGCAGCTTAGGTTCCGGGACGGTGAACACTGAAGCTTTCTTT	CASSLGSGTVNTEAFF
many	NA	11	TRBJ2-1	TRBV27	TGTGCCAGCAGCACGTACAATGAGCAGTTCTTC	CASSTYNEQFF
many	NA	14	TRBJ2-1	TRBV6-2/TRBV6-3	TGTGCCAGCTTGGTAAGGCAGCCGGGCGGTGAGCAGTTCTTC	CASLVRQPGGEQFF
many	NA	12	TRBJ1-1	TRBV29-1	TGCAGCGTTGAAGCCCTGATGGATGAAGCTTTCTTT	CSVEALMDEAFF
NA	NA	12	TRBJ1-4	TRBV5-6	TGTGCCAGCAGCTTGGGGCCGGGTCAACTGTTTTTT	CASSLGPGQLFF
NA	NA	14	TRBJ1-5	TRBV28	TGTGCCAGCAGCCTATCCCGGAGCAATCAGCCCCAGCATTTT	CASSLSRSNQPQHF
few	NA	14	TRBJ2-5	TRBV9	TGTGCCAGCAGCGTATCAGCGCAGTTGGAGACCCAGTACTTC	CASSVSAQLETQYF
many	NA	11	TRBJ1-1	TRBV6-2/TRBV6-3	TGTGCCAGCAGAAGGGGCACTGAAGCTTTCTTT	CASRRGTEAFF
many	NA	18	TRBJ2-6	TRBV7-9	TGTGCCAGCAGCCCTCCTTTAAGTATTGCGCCTGGGGCCAACGTCCTGACTTTC	CASSPPLSIAPGANVLTF
many	NA	18	TRBJ2-3	TRBV21-1	TGTGCCAGCAGGCGCGTTGTTATATCGGCGGGGGGCACAGATACGCAGTATTTT	CASRRVVISAGGTDTQYF
many	TRBD1	15	TRBJ1-5	TRBV2	TGTGCCAGCAGGGTTACAGGGGGCGGCAATCAGCCCCAGCATTTT	CASRVTGGGNQPQHF
many	NA	12	TRBJ2-7	TRBV29-1	TGCAGCGCCTCCGGCAGTTCCTACGAGCAGTACTTC	CSASGSSYEQYF
many	NA	18	TRBJ2-2	TRBV3-1	TGTGCCAGCAGCCGCCTACCTGGGGCCCGCCCCAGCACCGGGGAGCTGTTTTTT	CASSRLPGARPSTGELFF
NA	NA	16	TRBJ1-6	TRBV7-9	TGTGCCAGCAGCTTGCTGACAGCTACAGCTAATTCACCCCTCCACTTT	CASSLLTATANSPLHF
many	NA	15	TRBJ2-2	TRBV2	TGTGCCAGCAGTGGGGGGGGACACCTTGCCGGGGAGCTGTTTTTT	CASSGGGHLAGELFF